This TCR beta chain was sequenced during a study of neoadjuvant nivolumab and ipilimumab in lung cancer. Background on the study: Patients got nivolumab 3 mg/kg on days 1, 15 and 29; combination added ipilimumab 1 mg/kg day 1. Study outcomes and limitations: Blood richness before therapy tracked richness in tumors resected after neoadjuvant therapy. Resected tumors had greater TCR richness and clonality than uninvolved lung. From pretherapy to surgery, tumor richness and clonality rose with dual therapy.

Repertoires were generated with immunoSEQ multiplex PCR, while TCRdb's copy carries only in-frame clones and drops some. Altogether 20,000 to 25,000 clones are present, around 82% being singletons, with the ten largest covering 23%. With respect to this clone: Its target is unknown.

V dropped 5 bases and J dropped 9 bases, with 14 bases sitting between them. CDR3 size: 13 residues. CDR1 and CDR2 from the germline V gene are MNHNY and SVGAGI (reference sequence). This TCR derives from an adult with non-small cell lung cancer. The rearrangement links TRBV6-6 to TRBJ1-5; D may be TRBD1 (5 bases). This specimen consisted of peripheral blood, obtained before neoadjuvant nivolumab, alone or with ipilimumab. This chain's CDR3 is CASSTRQGGPQHF. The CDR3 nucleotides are TGTGCCAGCAGTACCCGCCAGGGTGGGCCCCAGCATTTT.